In this sample, the clone carrying this T cell receptor beta chain turned up many times. For a library built for alpha chains, this beta chain is a stray read; little rests on its size. This sample's time point: sample taken at primary tumor resection. The study sequenced unsorted whole RNA from tumor, nontumor lung or frozen PBMC. A total of around 72 untreated early-stage non-small cell lung cancer patients served as donors. Using its own MiXCR run on the 5' RACE reads, TCRdb lists one record per CDR3 protein. The data show a few thousand distinct CDR3 sequences, about 20% seen once. This entry comes from a study of spatial heterogeneity in lung cancer. Overall study context: There were consistently more beta-chain sequences detected than alpha-chain sequences.

The germline V and J ends were trimmed by 6 bases and 7 bases, with 9 bases remaining between them. Looked up from germline, CDR1 is SQVTM and CDR2 is ANQGSEA. The CDR3 contains 10 residues. This rearrangement joins TRBV29-1 to TRBJ1-2; tentatively, D is TRBD1 (5 bases). The sequencing here drew on normal lung tissue next to the tumor, taken at surgery. This receptor was obtained from a female donor with early-stage non-small cell lung cancer. For the CDR3, the DNA is TGCAGCGTGGGGGATAGTGGCTACACCTTC. Translating gives CSVGDSGYTF.